These 16 T cell receptor beta chains were all obtained from the same sample, sequenced in a study of T cell repertoires in cytomegalovirus infection. TCRdb ran MiXCR on the reads and lists one entry per CDR3 protein. Seen here are approximately 100,000 distinct CDR3 sequences, around 45% observed once, and the top ten hold about 76%. For these TCRs, the target antigens are not known. Sequencing was performed on CD8+ T cells from cultured PBMCs, taken from culture after CMV antigen stimulation. The source is a human donor in good health (CMV status not recorded). Some clones in this sample may be carry-over from other donors' samples.

The chain employs TRBV12-3 or TRBV12-4 and TRBJ1-3; no firm D call. The germline V and J ends were trimmed by 3 bases and 3 bases, with 9 bases remaining between them. CDR3 length: 14 amino acids. DNA for the CDR3: TGTGCCAGCAGTTTGGGGAGTTTTGGAAACACCATATATTTT. This gives the protein CASSLGSFGNTIYF.

The V and J genes are TRBV7-4 and TRBJ2-7; D not resolved. The CDR3 has 13 amino acids. V lost 5 bases to trimming and J lost 0 bases, with 8 bases between them. CDR1 and CDR2 (germline): SGHVT, SQSDAQ. The CDR3 loop reads CASSPPVSYEQYF. Written as DNA, the CDR3 is TGTGCCAGCAGCCCCCCCGTCTCCTACGAGCAGTACTTC.

DNA for the CDR3: TGTGCCAGCAGCCCAGGGACAGGGGCGGGGGAGCAGTACTTC. It is translated as CASSPGTGAGEQYF. This rearrangement joins TRBV13 to TRBJ2-7; 10 nucleotides align to TRBD1. V lost 5 bases, J lost 7 bases, and 8 bases stayed unmatched. This CDR3 has 14 residues. The V gene's germline CDR1 is PRHDT and CDR2 FYEKMQ (reference sequence).

V is TRBV5-1 and J is TRBJ2-5; D gene unclear. The length of the CDR3 is 15 residues. The germline V gene has CDR1 SGHRS and CDR2 YFSETQ. Trimming removed 4 bases at V and 6 bases at J, with 19 bases between. The CDR3 nucleotides read TGCGCCAGCAGCACCCGGGCCATACTCTCCCAGACCCAGTACTTC. Translation: CASSTRAILSQTQYF.

This clonotype was counted a few times. The rearrangement uses TRBV6-5 and TRBJ1-2; D gene ambiguous. The CDR3 length is 14 residues. The V end lost 7 bases, the J end lost 4 bases, and 16 bases lay between the germline ends. Germline assignment: CDR1 MNHEY and CDR2 SVGAGI. CDR3 in DNA: TGTGCCAGCACCCACTCAGGAGCGGTCTATGGCTACACCTTC. It encodes CASTHSGAVYGYTF.

The chain couples TRBV11-1 to TRBJ2-5; D is perhaps TRBD2 (5 bases). CDR1 SGHAT and CDR2 FQDESV come from the germline V gene (reference sequence). Trimming took 3 bases from V and 1 from J, leaving 15 bases between them. The CDR3 consists of 16 residues. The CDR3 sequence: CASSLGSRTFQETQYF. The CDR3 coding sequence is TGTGCCAGCAGCTTGGGCTCTCGGACTTTCCAAGAGACCCAGTACTTC.

This clonotype was picked up a small number of times. This sequence joins TRBV12-3 or TRBV12-4 and TRBJ2-5; no reliable D call. This CDR3 spans 12 amino acids. Between the trimmed V and J ends, which lost 3 bases and 5 bases, there was a span of 7 bases. CDR3 in DNA: TGTGCCAGCAGTTTTCAGGAGGAGACCCAGTACTTC. Amino acid sequence: CASSFQEETQYF.

V gene TRBV15 combines with J gene TRBJ1-2; D remains ambiguous. The CDR3 spans 16 residues. Trimming removed 4 bases at V and 6 bases at J, with 21 bases between. Germline V lookup: CDR1 LNHNV, CDR2 YYDKDF (reference sequence). CDR3 in amino acids: CATSKARLFDSDGYTF. The CDR3 DNA reads as TGTGCCACCAGCAAAGCACGCCTGTTTGATTCGGATGGCTACACCTTC.

The rearrangement uses TRBV7-6 and TRBJ2-1; no firm D call. Trimming shortened V by 5 bases and J by 3 bases, and 20 bases separated the two germline ends. The CDR3 has 17 residues. Germline V gene sequence: CDR1 SGHVS, CDR2 FNYEAQ. In DNA, the CDR3 is TGTGCCAGCAGCCCTCCGCTCCAAGTCCAAGTCTACAATGAGCAGTTCTTC. As protein: CASSPPLQVQVYNEQFF.

This chain uses TRBV6-5 with TRBJ2-5; D uncertain. Trimming left V 0 bases short and J 5 bases short, with 13 bases between. The CDR3 sequence is 15 residues long. Germline V gene lookup returns CDR1 MNHEY and CDR2 SVGAGI. CDR3 in DNA: TGTGCCAGCAGTTACTCGCTAGGCTTTGTGGAGACCCAGTACTTC. This codes for CASSYSLGFVETQYF.

This clonotype showed up just a few times. The chain couples TRBV7-6 to TRBJ2-1; TRBD2 matches at 9 bases. This CDR3 is built from 17 residues. Germline assignment: CDR1 SGHVS and CDR2 FNYEAQ. V lost 2 bases to trimming and J lost 0 bases; unmatched junction nucleotides: 5. In nucleotides, the CDR3 is TGTGCCAGCAGCTTAACGGCTAGCGGGGCCTCCTACAATGAGCAGTTCTTC. This translates into CASSLTASGASYNEQFF.

The gene calls are TRBV9 and TRBJ2-7, with D unresolved. The germline V and J ends were trimmed by 0 bases and 0 bases, with 13 bases remaining between them. The CDR3 runs to 16 residues. Germline V CDR1 and CDR2: SGDLS, YYNGEE. The chain's CDR3 is CASSVAGTFNSYEQYF. For the CDR3, the DNA is TGTGCCAGCAGCGTAGCCGGCACATTCAACTCCTACGAGCAGTACTTC.

This clonotype appeared a few times. This chain links TRBV7-2 with TRBJ2-7; 7 nucleotides line up with TRBD1. V dropped 0 bases and J dropped 3; count of bases not matched to a gene: 5. Germline assignment: CDR1 SGHTA and CDR2 FQGNSA. CDR3 length: 15 residues. The CDR3 bases are TGTGCCAGCAGCTTAGCGAAGGGGGCGGTCTACGAGCAGTACTTC. It specifies CASSLAKGAVYEQYF.

The chain uses TRBV5-6 and TRBJ2-1; D is undetermined. Looked up from germline, CDR1 is SGHDT and CDR2 is YYEEEE. Deletions cut 2 bases from V and 8 bases from J, with 14 bases between. The CDR3 is 14 amino acids. The chain's CDR3 is CASSFSVALDEQFF. The CDR3 nucleotides read TGTGCCAGCAGCTTCTCTGTGGCTCTCGATGAGCAGTTCTTC.

This clonotype came up a few times. The chain couples TRBV28 to TRBJ2-7; maybe TRBD1 (5 bases). Germline CDR1 and CDR2: MDHEN and SYDVKM. V dropped 9 bases and J dropped 0 bases, with 12 bases sitting between them. The CDR3 loop spans 13 amino acids. The CDR3 is CASEQGASYEQYF. In nucleotides, the CDR3 is TGTGCCAGTGAGCAGGGTGCCTCCTACGAGCAGTACTTC.

CDR3 bases: TGTGCCAGCAGCGACGGGACAGGGGGCGGAGGGACTGAAGCTTTCTTT. It specifies CASSDGTGGGGTEAFF. The V and J genes are TRBV5-4 and TRBJ1-1; 12 nucleotides match TRBD1. This CDR3 has 16 amino acids. V was pared by 4 bases and J by 5 bases, with 9 bases of the junction left unmatched. Looked up from germline, CDR1 is SGHNT and CDR2 is YYREEE (reference sequence).